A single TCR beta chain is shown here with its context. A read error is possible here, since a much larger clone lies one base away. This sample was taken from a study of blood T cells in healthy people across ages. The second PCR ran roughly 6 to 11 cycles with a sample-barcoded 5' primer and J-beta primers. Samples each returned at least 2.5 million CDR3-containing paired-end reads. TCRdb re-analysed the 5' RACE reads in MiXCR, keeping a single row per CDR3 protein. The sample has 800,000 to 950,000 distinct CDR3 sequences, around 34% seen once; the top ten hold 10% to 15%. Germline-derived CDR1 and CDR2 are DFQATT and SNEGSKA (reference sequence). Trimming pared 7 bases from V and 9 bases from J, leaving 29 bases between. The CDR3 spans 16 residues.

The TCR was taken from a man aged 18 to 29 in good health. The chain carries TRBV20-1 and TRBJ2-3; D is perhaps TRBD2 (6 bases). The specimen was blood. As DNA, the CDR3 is TGCAGTGTAACCCCCGTCAGGAGGGAAGGTGTGGGAACGCAGTATTTT. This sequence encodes CSVTPVRREGVGTQYF.